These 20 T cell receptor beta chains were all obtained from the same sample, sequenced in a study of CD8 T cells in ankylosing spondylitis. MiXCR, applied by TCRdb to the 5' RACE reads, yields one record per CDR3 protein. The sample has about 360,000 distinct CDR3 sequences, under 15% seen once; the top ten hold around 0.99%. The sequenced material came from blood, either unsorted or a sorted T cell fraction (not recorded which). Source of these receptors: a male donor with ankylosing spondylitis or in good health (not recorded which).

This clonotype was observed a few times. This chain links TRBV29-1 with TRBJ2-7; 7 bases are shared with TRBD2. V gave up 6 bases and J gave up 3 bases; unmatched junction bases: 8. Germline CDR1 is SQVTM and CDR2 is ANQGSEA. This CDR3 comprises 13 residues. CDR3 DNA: TGCAGCGTCTCATCCGGGACTATCTACGAGCAGTACTTC. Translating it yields CSVSSGTIYEQYF.

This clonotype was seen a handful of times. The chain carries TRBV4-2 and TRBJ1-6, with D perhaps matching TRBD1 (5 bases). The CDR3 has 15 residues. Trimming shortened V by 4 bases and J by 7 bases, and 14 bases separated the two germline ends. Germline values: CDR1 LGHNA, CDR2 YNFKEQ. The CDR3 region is CASSLGTRINSPLHF. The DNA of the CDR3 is TGTGCCAGCAGCCTCGGGACGAGAATCAATTCACCCCTCCACTTT.

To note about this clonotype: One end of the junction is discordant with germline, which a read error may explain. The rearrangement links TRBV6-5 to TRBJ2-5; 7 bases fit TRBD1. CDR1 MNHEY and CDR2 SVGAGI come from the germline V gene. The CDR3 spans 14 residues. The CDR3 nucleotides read TGTGCCAGCATTTACCGCCCAGGGGGAGAGACCCAGTACTTC. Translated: CASIYRPGGETQYF.

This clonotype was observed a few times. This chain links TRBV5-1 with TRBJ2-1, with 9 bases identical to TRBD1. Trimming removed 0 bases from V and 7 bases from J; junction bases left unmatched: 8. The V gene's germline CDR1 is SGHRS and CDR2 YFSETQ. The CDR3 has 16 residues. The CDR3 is CASSLEDRGGLNEQFF. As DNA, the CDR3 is TGCGCCAGCAGCTTGGAGGACAGGGGAGGGTTAAATGAGCAGTTCTTC.

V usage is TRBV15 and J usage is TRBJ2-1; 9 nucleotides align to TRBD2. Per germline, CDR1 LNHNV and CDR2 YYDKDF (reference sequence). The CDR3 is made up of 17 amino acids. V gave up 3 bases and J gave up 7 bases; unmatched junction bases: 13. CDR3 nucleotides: TGTGCCACCAGCAGTGCCTCCAGGGCTAGCGGGAAAAATGAGCAGTTCTTC. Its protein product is CATSSASRASGKNEQFF.

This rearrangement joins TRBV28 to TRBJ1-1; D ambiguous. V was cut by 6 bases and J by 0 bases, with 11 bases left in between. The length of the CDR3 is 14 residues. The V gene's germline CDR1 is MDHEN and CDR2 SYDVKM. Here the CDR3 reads CASSRTVLNTEAFF. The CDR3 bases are TGTGCCAGCAGCCGTACAGTGTTGAACACTGAAGCTTTCTTT.

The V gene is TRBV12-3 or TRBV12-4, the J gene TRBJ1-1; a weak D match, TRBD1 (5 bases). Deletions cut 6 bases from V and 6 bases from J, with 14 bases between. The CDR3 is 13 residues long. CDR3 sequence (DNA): TGTGCCAGCAGGGCGGGACTGACGGCTGAAGCTTTCTTT. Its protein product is CASRAGLTAEAFF.

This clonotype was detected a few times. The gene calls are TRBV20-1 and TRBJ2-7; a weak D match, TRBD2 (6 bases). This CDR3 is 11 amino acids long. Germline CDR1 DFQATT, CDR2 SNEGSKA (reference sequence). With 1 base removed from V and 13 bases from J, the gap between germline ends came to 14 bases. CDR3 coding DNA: TGCAGTGCTAGAGCGGGGCTAGCGTCCTACTTC. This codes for CSARAGLASYF.

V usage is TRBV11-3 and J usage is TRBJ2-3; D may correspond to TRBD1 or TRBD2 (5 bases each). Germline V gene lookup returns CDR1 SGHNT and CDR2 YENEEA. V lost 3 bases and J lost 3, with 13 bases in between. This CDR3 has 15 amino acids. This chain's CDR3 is CASSLGTVKTDTQYF. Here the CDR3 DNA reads TGTGCCAGCAGCTTGGGGACGGTTAAAACAGATACGCAGTATTTT.

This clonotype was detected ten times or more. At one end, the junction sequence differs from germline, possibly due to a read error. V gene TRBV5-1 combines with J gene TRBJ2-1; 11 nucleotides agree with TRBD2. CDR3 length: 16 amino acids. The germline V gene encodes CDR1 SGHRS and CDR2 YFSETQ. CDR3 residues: CASSLLAGASYNEQFF. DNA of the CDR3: TGTGCCAGCAGCCTACTAGCGGGGGCCTCCTACAATGAGCAGTTCTTC. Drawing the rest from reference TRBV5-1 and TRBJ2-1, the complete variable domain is KAGVTQTPRYLIKTRGQQVTLSCSPISGHRSVSWYQQTPGQGLQFLFEYFSETQRNKGNFPGRFSGRQFSNSRSEMNVSTLELGDSALYLCASSLLAGASYNEQFFGPGTRLTVL.

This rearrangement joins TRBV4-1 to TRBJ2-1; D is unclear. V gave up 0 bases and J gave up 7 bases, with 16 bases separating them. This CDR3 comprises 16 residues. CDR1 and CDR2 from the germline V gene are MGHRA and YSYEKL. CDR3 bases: TGCGCCAGCAGCCAAGATAGGTCGGGCCTCGAGAATGAGCAGTTCTTC. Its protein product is CASSQDRSGLENEQFF.

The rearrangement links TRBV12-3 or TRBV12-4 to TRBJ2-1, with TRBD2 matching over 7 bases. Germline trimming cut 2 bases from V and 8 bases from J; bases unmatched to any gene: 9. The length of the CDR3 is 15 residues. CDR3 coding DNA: TGTGCCAGCAGTTTACCGGGAGGAAGGGTCGATGAGCAGTTCTTC. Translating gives CASSLPGGRVDEQFF.

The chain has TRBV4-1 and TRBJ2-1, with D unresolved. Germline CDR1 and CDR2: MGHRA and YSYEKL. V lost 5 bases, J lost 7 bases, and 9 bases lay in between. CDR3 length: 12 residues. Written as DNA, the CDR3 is TGCGCCAGCAGCATTCCGGGTAATGAGCAGTTCTTC. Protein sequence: CASSIPGNEQFF.

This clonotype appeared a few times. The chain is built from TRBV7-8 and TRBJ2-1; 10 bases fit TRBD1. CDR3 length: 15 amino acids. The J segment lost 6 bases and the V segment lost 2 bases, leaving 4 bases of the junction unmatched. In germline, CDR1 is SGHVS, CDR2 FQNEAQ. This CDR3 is CASSLTDRGANEQFF. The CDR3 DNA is TGTGCCAGCAGCTTAACGGACAGGGGGGCCAATGAGCAGTTCTTC. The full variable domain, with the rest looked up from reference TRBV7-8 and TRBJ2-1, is GAGVSQSPRYKVAKRGQDVALRCDPISGHVSLFWYQQALGQGPEFLTYFQNEAQLDKSGLPSDRFFAERPEGSVSTLKIQRTQQEDSAVYLCASSLTDRGANEQFFGPGTRLTVL.

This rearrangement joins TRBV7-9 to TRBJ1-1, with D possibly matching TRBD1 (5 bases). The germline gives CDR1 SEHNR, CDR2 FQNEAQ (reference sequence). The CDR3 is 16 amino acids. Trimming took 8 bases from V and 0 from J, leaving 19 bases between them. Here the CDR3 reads CASGYLGTVMNTEAFF. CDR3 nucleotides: TGTGCCAGCGGTTACTTGGGGACGGTTATGAACACTGAAGCTTTCTTT.

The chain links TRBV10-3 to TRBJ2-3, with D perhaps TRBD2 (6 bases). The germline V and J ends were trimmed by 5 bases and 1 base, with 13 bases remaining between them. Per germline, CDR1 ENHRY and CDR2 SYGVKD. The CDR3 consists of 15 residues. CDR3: CAISSSGPRTDTQYF. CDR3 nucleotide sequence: TGTGCCATCAGTAGTAGCGGTCCACGCACAGATACGCAGTATTTT.

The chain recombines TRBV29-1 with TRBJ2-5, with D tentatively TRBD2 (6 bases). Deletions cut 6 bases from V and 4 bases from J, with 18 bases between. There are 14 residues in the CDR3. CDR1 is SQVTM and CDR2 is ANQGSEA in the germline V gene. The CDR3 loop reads CSVPRTQEGETQYF. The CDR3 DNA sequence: TGCAGCGTCCCCCGGACCCAGGAGGGAGAGACCCAGTACTTC.

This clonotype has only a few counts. CDR3: CASKVQGAPETQYF. CDR3 DNA: TGTGCCAGCAAGGTTCAGGGGGCCCCAGAGACCCAGTACTTC. The rearrangement uses TRBV2 and TRBJ2-5, with 8 positions matching TRBD1. The CDR3 is made up of 14 amino acids. The V and J ends lost 7 bases and 4 bases, in that order; junction bases with no gene match: 8. The germline V gene has CDR1 SNHLY and CDR2 FYNNEI.

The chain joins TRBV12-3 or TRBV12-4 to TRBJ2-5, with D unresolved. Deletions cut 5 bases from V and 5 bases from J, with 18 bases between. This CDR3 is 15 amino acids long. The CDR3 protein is CASSASTRTRETQYF. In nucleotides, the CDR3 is TGTGCCAGCAGTGCCTCGACAAGAACGCGGGAGACCCAGTACTTC.

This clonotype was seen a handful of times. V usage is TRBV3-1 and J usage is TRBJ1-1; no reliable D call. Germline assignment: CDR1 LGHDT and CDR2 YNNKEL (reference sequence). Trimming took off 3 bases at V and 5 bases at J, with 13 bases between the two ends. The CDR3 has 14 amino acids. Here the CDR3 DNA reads TGTGCCAGCAGCCAGGGCAATTTTGGGACTGAAGCTTTCTTT. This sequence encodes CASSQGNFGTEAFF.